This is a list of T cell receptor beta chains from one sample in a study of human T cells and chemical hapten exposure. MiXCR, run by TCRdb on the RACE reads, gives a single entry per CDR3 protein. This table has 380,000 or so distinct CDR3 sequences, nearly 5% appearing once. Sequences were derived from whole blood, sampled in connection with sensitization to the hapten diphenylcyclopropenone (DPC). Receptors were obtained from a woman aged 45 to 65 with alopecia areata. Some clones in this sample may be carry-over from other donors' samples. Each CDR3 is given with its conserved first and last residue.

v_gene	j_gene	CDR3aa
TRBV6-5	TRBJ2-7	CASSYSQGTYEQYF
TRBV6-5	TRBJ1-1	CASSSGTENTEAFF
TRBV12-3/TRBV12-4	TRBJ2-5	CASSLGVLIGFPETQYF
TRBV4-1	TRBJ1-1	CASSQAGTGTEAFF
TRBV20-1	TRBJ2-4	CSARDPAGGSLAKNIQYF
TRBV6-5	TRBJ2-2	CASSFAGHDRAGELFF
TRBV2	TRBJ2-5	CASRLADQETQYF
TRBV12-3/TRBV12-4	TRBJ2-7	CASSPRRLVQYF
TRBV6-5	TRBJ2-5	CASSSSGLGGTQYF
TRBV20-1	TRBJ1-1	CSAPGGFGAFF
TRBV20-1	TRBJ1-2	CSARHGIYGYTF
TRBV30	TRBJ1-5	CAWNRVNQPQHF
TRBV4-2	TRBJ1-5	CASSQDGRGLNSNQPQHF
TRBV4-1	TRBJ2-1	CASSQVVGAFNFF
TRBV6-2/TRBV6-3	TRBJ2-7	CASSPRTVATYEQYF
TRBV6-5	TRBJ1-4	CASSGQGGEKLFF
TRBV10-3	TRBJ2-1	CAISEGTGTVYNEQFF
TRBV10-3	TRBJ2-3	CAAWAGVPTDTQYF
TRBV27	TRBJ1-5	CASRGLWDRGPLQPQHF
TRBV2	TRBJ2-5	CASSEILLAGEETQYF
TRBV27	TRBJ1-2	CASSRAAAYGYTF
TRBV7-9	TRBJ1-1	CASSLGQGATNTEAFF
TRBV27	TRBJ1-1	CASSPSGTGYGEAFF
TRBV3-1	TRBJ1-4	CASRRGGSEKLFF
TRBV29-1	TRBJ1-1	CSGTVRGANTEAFF
TRBV21-1	TRBJ2-7	CASSKALYTDVSYEQYF
TRBV9	TRBJ1-4	CASSMAAGSNEKLFF
TRBV3-1	TRBJ1-6	CASSRGQVYNSPLHF
TRBV30	TRBJ1-1	CAWIVFGFNTEAFF
TRBV29-1	TRBJ2-3	CSVGGVTSTDTQYF
TRBV27	TRBJ2-1	CASRQRGGTLSYNEQFF
TRBV18	TRBJ2-7	CASSSDDSYEQYF
TRBV4-3	TRBJ2-3	CASSQSLGGPTDTQYF
TRBV9	TRBJ1-1	CASSVGIGVTQDTEAFF
TRBV10-3	TRBJ2-3	CAISESTSDTQYF
TRBV7-2	TRBJ1-5	CASSPGSRQPQHF
TRBV4-3	TRBJ2-5	CASSQEWGIETQYF
TRBV28	TRBJ2-4	CASRAVDSGNIQYF
TRBV12-3/TRBV12-4	TRBJ1-2	CASSFEGTYGYTF
TRBV20-1	TRBJ1-1	CSAGDRVNTEAFF
TRBV4-1	TRBJ2-3	CASSQSQITDTQYF
TRBV20-1	TRBJ2-7	CSAVDRRTSGSYEQYF
TRBV6-1	TRBJ1-2	CASSEAVGRSNYGYTF
TRBV25-1	TRBJ1-1	CASVSWNTEAFF
TRBV6-5	TRBJ2-5	CASSYSMNPQGETQYF
TRBV20-1	TRBJ1-1	CSVPGHMNTEAFF
TRBV5-1	TRBJ1-1	CASSLRERTFGFF
TRBV27	TRBJ1-1	CASSLGQVGGAFF